This TCR beta chain was identified in a study of cytomegalovirus exposure and HLA in healthy donors. General study results and limits: A later analysis found that most CMV-associated TCR beta chains appeared HLA-restricted. A previous analysis found most TCR beta V segments productive roughly 87% or roughly 30% of the time. Later on, an analysis found that several of the most significant clusters appeared to be linked to common viral pathogens, which included parvovirus B19.

The PCR employed 60 Vbeta primers together with 13 Jbeta primers. The data were produced by immunoSEQ multiplex PCR, yet TCRdb's version contains in-frame clones alone and is incomplete. The sample contains fewer than 200,000 clones, approximately 90% of which appear only once. This clone was seen only a few times. What it recognizes is unknown. This TCR was sampled from a boy aged 2 to 10 in good health and CMV-seronegative. Sequenced sample: PBMCs.

The CDR3 DNA is TGTGCCAGCAGTTATCGGGGACTAGTAGATGAGCAGTTCTTC. It yields the protein CASSYRGLVDEQFF. This chain links TRBV6-5 with TRBJ2-1, with TRBD2 identical over 8 bases. CDR1 and CDR2 (germline): MNHEY, SVGAGI. This CDR3 contains 14 residues. Trimming cost V 3 bases and J 8 bases; bases outside gene matches: 6.